Shown below are 13 T cell receptor beta chains from a single sample sequenced in a study of T cell repertoires in cytomegalovirus infection. TCRdb called the reads again in MiXCR, with one record for every CDR3 protein. Of about 100,000 distinct CDR3 sequences listed, around a quarter were seen once; the top ten hold about 39%. Sequencing was carried out using CD8+ T cells from PBMCs. The source of these receptors is a human donor in good health (CMV status not recorded). Some clones in this sample may be carry-over from other donors' samples.

This clonotype came up a few times. The genes are TRBV5-6 and TRBJ1-1, with no clear D. The V gene's germline CDR1 is SGHDT and CDR2 YYEEEE. V dropped 2 bases and J dropped 3 bases, with 8 bases sitting between them. This CDR3 has 13 amino acids. CDR3 sequence (DNA): TGTGCCAGCAGCTTCACGGTGGACACTGAAGCTTTCTTT. Residues: CASSFTVDTEAFF.

This clonotype showed up just a few times. This chain connects TRBV11-2 to TRBJ1-2; unclear D gene. This CDR3 has 13 amino acids. The V gene's germline CDR1 is SGHAT and CDR2 FQNNGV. V lost 3 bases, J lost 4 bases, and 9 bases lay in between. The CDR3 DNA is TGTGCCAGCAGCTTGACTGCCTTCTATGGCTACACCTTC. Protein product: CASSLTAFYGYTF.

This clonotype was seen repeatedly, ten times or more. The J gene is TRBJ1-1, the V gene TRBV7-2; the D is unclear. Trimming cost V 1 base and J 0 bases, with 6 bases left between them. The germline gives CDR1 SGHTA, CDR2 FQGNSA. The CDR3 extends over 14 amino acids. The CDR3 DNA is TGTGCCAGCAGCTTAGATCTCATGAACACTGAAGCTTTCTTT. Amino acids: CASSLDLMNTEAFF.

This clonotype showed up just once. The chain links TRBV4-1 to TRBJ2-3, with a possible D match to TRBD2 (6 bases). The ends were cut back, 0 bases at V and 2 bases at J, with 21 bases in the middle. The germline gives CDR1 MGHRA, CDR2 YSYEKL. This CDR3 is built from 19 residues. This chain's CDR3 is CASSQESAGTPSPTDTQYF. The CDR3 nucleotides read TGCGCCAGCAGCCAAGAGTCCGCGGGAACCCCCTCTCCCACAGATACGCAGTATTTT.

The V call is TRBV2, the J call TRBJ2-1; D is ambiguous. CDR1 SNHLY and CDR2 FYNNEI come from the germline V gene. Trimming stripped 1 base from V and 10 bases from J, with 11 bases between. CDR3 length: 13 amino acids. CDR3 in DNA: TGTGCCAGCAGTGAAGGAAGAGGACGGGAGCAGTTCTTC. It encodes CASSEGRGREQFF. Based on the CDR3 plus reference TRBV2 and TRBJ2-1, the full variable domain is EPEVTQTPSHQVTQMGQEVILRCVPISNHLYFYWYRQILGQKVEFLVSFYNNEISEKSEIFDDQFSVERPDGSNFTLKIRSTKLEDSAMYFCASSEGRGREQFFGPGTRLTVL.

The chain has TRBV7-8 and TRBJ1-1; D is unclear. V was pared by 2 bases and J by 1 base, with 14 bases between. Germline-derived CDR1 and CDR2 are SGHVS and FQNEAQ. This CDR3 has 16 amino acids. The CDR3 DNA sequence: TGTGCCAGCAGCTTAAGGGTCGCGGGATCGAACACTGAAGCTTTCTTT. Protein product: CASSLRVAGSNTEAFF.

This chain connects TRBV7-6 to TRBJ2-5; D uncertain. Trimming left V 5 bases short and J 5 bases short, with 12 bases between. Looked up from germline, CDR1 is SGHVS and CDR2 is FNYEAQ. This CDR3 comprises 13 residues. CDR3 bases: TGTGCCAGCAGCAGAGAAGACAAGGAGACCCAGTACTTC. Protein sequence: CASSREDKETQYF.

The rearrangement links TRBV5-1 to TRBJ2-2; D uncertain. Germline V lookup: CDR1 SGHRS, CDR2 YFSETQ. The CDR3 runs 14 residues. V lost 4 bases to trimming and J lost 2 bases, with 9 bases between them. CDR3 protein: CASSPGRNTGELFF. DNA for the CDR3: TGCGCCAGCAGCCCGGGTCGAAACACCGGGGAGCTGTTTTTT.

There are a few counts of this clonotype. This chain connects TRBV9 to TRBJ1-5, with D uncertain. The length of the CDR3 is 15 residues. Per germline, CDR1 SGDLS and CDR2 YYNGEE. The V gene lost 0 bases and the J gene lost 3 bases, with 10 bases spanning the gap. The CDR3: CASSVGSSSNQPQHF. For the CDR3, the DNA is TGTGCCAGCAGCGTAGGGAGTAGTTCCAATCAGCCCCAGCATTTT.

The chain joins TRBV2 to TRBJ1-5; D uncertain. Trimming removed 3 bases at V and 0 bases at J, with 9 bases between. The germline gives CDR1 SNHLY, CDR2 FYNNEI. The CDR3 covers 15 residues. As DNA, the CDR3 is TGTGCCAGCAGTGATGACACTGCTAGCAATCAGCCCCAGCATTTT. It yields the protein CASSDDTASNQPQHF.

At least ten counts were recorded for this clonotype. The CDR3 loop reads CASSSITRTGGESDTEAFF. The CDR3 DNA follows: TGTGCCAGCAGCTCGATAACTAGAACAGGGGGCGAATCCGACACTGAAGCTTTCTTT. The chain has TRBV7-9 and TRBJ1-1; 9 bases are a match to TRBD1. CDR3 length: 19 residues. V trimming: 4 bases; J trimming: 3 bases; junction bases outside the gene matches: 18. CDR1 and CDR2 from the germline V gene are SEHNR and FQNEAQ (reference sequence).

This clonotype was picked up many times. DNA of the CDR3: TGTGCCAGCAGTCTCCGGGACCTAGAGACCCAGTACTTC. Its protein is CASSLRDLETQYF. The chain joins TRBV6-6 to TRBJ2-5; the D gene could be TRBD1 or TRBD2 (5 bases each). V was shortened by 5 bases and J by 4 bases, with 11 bases between the two germline ends. This CDR3 is 13 amino acids long. Per germline, CDR1 MNHNY and CDR2 SVGAGI (reference sequence).

This clonotype was counted a few times. This chain connects TRBV7-8 to TRBJ2-1, with 12 bases matching TRBD2. Per germline, CDR1 SGHVS and CDR2 FQNEAQ. V lost 5 bases, J lost 9 bases, and 5 bases stayed unmatched. This CDR3 is 14 amino acids long. The CDR3 loop is CASSASGGAGEQFF. The CDR3 nucleotides are TGTGCCAGCAGCGCTAGCGGGGGGGCCGGTGAGCAGTTCTTC.